The 22 T cell receptor beta chains below were found in one sample sequenced in a study of blood T cell repertoires in COVID-19. Sequencing was performed with immunoSEQ multiplex PCR; in TCRdb, only in-frame clones are kept and a portion is missing. Found here are 350,000 or so clones, roughly 90% of them singletons; the top ten hold less than 20%. Sample: PBMCs or T cells enriched from blood (not recorded which). The receptors stem from a woman aged 25 to 45 who had recovered from COVID-19.

In nucleotides, the CDR3 is TGTGCCAGCAGCTTAACAACTGCCGGGGAGCTGTTTTTT. It specifies CASSLTTAGELFF. J is TRBJ2-2 and V is TRBV7-3; D gene ambiguous. In germline, CDR1 is SGHTA, CDR2 FQGTGA. Deletions cut 0 bases from V and 6 bases from J, with 5 bases between. The CDR3 covers 13 residues.

The V call is TRBV19, the J call TRBJ2-1; 7 positions agree with TRBD2. Trimming removed 3 bases from V and 8 bases from J; junction bases left unmatched: 7. The CDR3 contains 14 residues. Germline V gene data show CDR1 as LNHDA and CDR2 as SQIVND (reference sequence). CDR3 DNA: TGTGCCAGTAGTATCCAGAGACTAGCCGATGAGCAGTTCTTC. Its translation: CASSIQRLADEQFF.

V gene TRBV2 combines with J gene TRBJ2-2; 8 bases are shared with TRBD2. V trimming: 7 bases; J trimming: 4 bases; junction bases outside the gene matches: 5. Germline CDR1 is SNHLY and CDR2 is FYNNEI. This CDR3 is built from 14 residues. CDR3 sequence: CASKSLAGTGELFF. The CDR3 DNA is TGTGCCAGCAAGAGTCTAGCGGGCACCGGGGAGCTGTTTTTT.

V usage is TRBV5-5 and J usage is TRBJ2-2; D gene ambiguous. The V gene lost 0 bases and the J gene lost 6 bases, with 9 bases spanning the gap. CDR1 and CDR2 from the germline V gene are SGHKS and YYEKEE (reference sequence). The CDR3 length is 14 residues. The CDR3, as DNA: TGTGCCAGCAGCTTGGGGGTCCTAGCCGGGGAGCTGTTTTTT. It specifies CASSLGVLAGELFF.

The chain combines TRBV28 with TRBJ1-5; tentatively, D is TRBD1 (5 bases). The germline V gene has CDR1 MDHEN and CDR2 SYDVKM. The CDR3 spans 14 residues. Trimming took 3 bases from V and 6 from J, leaving 12 bases between them. CDR3 residues: CASSLGQEGQPQHF. The CDR3 coding sequence is TGTGCCAGCAGTTTGGGGCAGGAGGGTCAGCCCCAGCATTTT.

The chain carries TRBV4-1 and TRBJ2-7; 8 bases are shared with TRBD1. This CDR3 is 15 amino acids long. J lost 6 bases, V lost 6 bases, and 13 bases had no gene match. CDR1 MGHRA and CDR2 YSYEKL come from the germline V gene. CDR3 nucleotide sequence: TGCGCCAGCAGTCTCAGGACAGGGATGAGTGGCGAGCAGTACTTC. It translates to CASSLRTGMSGEQYF.

This clone is a singleton in its sample. The chain is built from TRBV19 and TRBJ2-7; 7 positions match TRBD2. The germline gives CDR1 LNHDA, CDR2 SQIVND (reference sequence). With 5 bases clipped from V and 7 bases from J, the junction kept 14 bases outside the gene matches. This CDR3 region has 15 residues. CDR3 amino acids: CASSASGVPSREQYF. The CDR3 DNA sequence: TGTGCCAGTAGTGCCAGCGGGGTCCCCTCTCGAGAGCAGTACTTC.

The chain joins TRBV7-9 to TRBJ2-3; perhaps TRBD2 as D (5 bases). From germline, CDR1 is SEHNR and CDR2 FQNEAQ (reference sequence). The CDR3 is 14 residues long. V lost 4 bases and J lost 2, with 10 bases in between. The CDR3 here is CASSSRTSTDTQYF. The CDR3 region has the DNA TGTGCCAGCAGCTCCAGGACTTCCACAGATACGCAGTATTTT. Variable domain in full (rest from reference TRBV7-9 and TRBJ2-3): DTGVSQNPRHKITKRGQNVTFRCDPISEHNRLYWYRQTLGQGPEFLTYFQNEAQLEKSRLLSDRFSAERPKGSFSTLEIQRTEQGDSAMYLCASSSRTSTDTQYFGPGTRLTVL.

This chain links TRBV5-1 with TRBJ2-7; TRBD2 matches at 8 bases. This CDR3 contains 15 residues. V lost 3 bases, J lost 0 bases, and 5 bases stayed unmatched. CDR1 and CDR2 (germline): SGHRS, YFSETQ. This CDR3 is CASSSTSGFSYEQYF. DNA of the CDR3: TGCGCCAGCAGCTCTACTAGCGGATTCTCCTACGAGCAGTACTTC.

The CDR3 region has the DNA TGCGCCAGCAGCCAAGGACAGGGAGGCTATGGCTACACCTTC. It translates to CASSQGQGGYGYTF. J is TRBJ1-2 and V is TRBV5-1, with TRBD1 identical over 8 bases. J was trimmed by 4 bases and V by 4 bases; bases with no gene match: 6. Germline V CDR1 and CDR2: SGHRS, YFSETQ. CDR3 length: 14 residues.

This chain uses TRBV28 with TRBJ2-1, with 8 nucleotides matching TRBD2. Germline assignment: CDR1 MDHEN and CDR2 SYDVKM. The CDR3 sequence is 15 residues long. Losses at the gene ends were 5 bases for V and 5 bases for J; bases not matched to a gene: 8. The CDR3 here is CASSRGLGVDNEQFF. Written as DNA, the CDR3 is TGTGCCAGCAGTCGGGGACTAGGTGTGGACAATGAGCAGTTCTTC.

This sequence joins TRBV6-5 and TRBJ1-4, with TRBD1 matching over 7 bases. The trim removed 6 bases at V and 8 bases at J, leaving 3 bases unmatched. CDR1 is MNHEY and CDR2 is SVGAGI in the germline V gene. The CDR3 is 12 residues long. The CDR3 DNA reads TGTGCCAGCAGCCAGGACAGGGAAAAACTGTTTTTT. Protein: CASSQDREKLFF.

This chain uses TRBV5-8 with TRBJ1-1; 7 bases agree with TRBD1. This CDR3 is built from 17 residues. Losses at the gene ends were 4 bases for V and 0 bases for J; bases not matched to a gene: 12. The germline V gene has CDR1 SGHTS and CDR2 YDEGEE. In DNA form, the CDR3 reads TGTGCCAGCAGCCTGGAAACCCGCAGGGGGGTGAACACTGAAGCTTTCTTT. As protein: CASSLETRRGVNTEAFF.

The rearrangement uses TRBV5-4 and TRBJ1-2; 7 bases are a match to TRBD1. Germline trimming cut 4 bases from V and 3 bases from J; bases unmatched to any gene: 6. Germline-derived CDR1 and CDR2 are SGHNT and YYREEE (reference sequence). This CDR3 region has 14 residues. The CDR3 bases are TGTGCCAGCAGCCCGTCAACAGGGGACTATGGCTACACCTTC. Amino acid sequence: CASSPSTGDYGYTF.

The chain couples TRBV9 to TRBJ2-2, with 13 bases identical to TRBD2. Germline CDR1 SGDLS, CDR2 YYNGEE. There are 17 residues in the CDR3. Losses at the gene ends were 4 bases for V and 0 bases for J; bases not matched to a gene: 3. For the CDR3, the DNA is TGTGCCAGCAGCCTGACTAGCGGGAGGCCGAACACCGGGGAGCTGTTTTTT. It encodes CASSLTSGRPNTGELFF.

This chain uses TRBV5-4 with TRBJ1-2; D perhaps matches TRBD1 (6 bases). CDR1 is SGHNT, CDR2 YYREEE, per germline (reference sequence). The CDR3 sequence is 13 residues long. V was trimmed by 4 bases and J by 8 bases, leaving 15 bases between them. CDR3 DNA: TGTGCCAGCAGCCCCCAACAGGGTTCAGGCTACACCTTC. Translation gives CASSPQQGSGYTF.

This clone was detected once. The V call is TRBV3-1 (or the pseudogene TRBV3-2), the J call TRBJ1-6, with D possibly being TRBD1 (6 bases). Trimming removed 4 bases at V and 7 bases at J, with 11 bases between. The CDR3 is 14 residues long. Germline CDR1 reads LGHDT; CDR2 reads YNNKEL (reference sequence). The CDR3 region is CASSLGQWNSPLHF. The CDR3 bases are TGTGCCAGCAGCCTTGGACAGTGGAATTCACCCCTCCACTTT.

The chain recombines TRBV11-3 with TRBJ2-2, with 9 bases identical to TRBD1. The germline CDR1 and CDR2 sequences are SGHNT and YENEEA. Trimming removed 5 bases from V and 7 bases from J; junction bases left unmatched: 11. CDR3 length: 16 residues. The CDR3: CASSGGGTGYNGELFF. In DNA form, the CDR3 reads TGTGCCAGCAGCGGAGGGGGGACAGGGTATAACGGGGAGCTGTTTTTT.

This chain joins TRBV27 and TRBJ1-2; 9 bases line up with TRBD1. The CDR3 runs to 14 residues. The trim removed 6 bases at V and 6 bases at J, leaving 8 bases unmatched. In germline, CDR1 is MNHEY, CDR2 SMNVEV (reference sequence). The CDR3 bases are TGTGCCAGCAGCCCGGACAGGGGAAGGGATGGCTACACCTTC. Translating it yields CASSPDRGRDGYTF.

The J gene is TRBJ2-5, the V gene TRBV3-1 (or the pseudogene TRBV3-2), with TRBD2 matching over 9 bases. V trimming: 8 bases; J trimming: 5 bases; junction bases outside the gene matches: 18. This CDR3 has 17 residues. Germline V lookup: CDR1 LGHDT, CDR2 YNNKEL (reference sequence). The CDR3 region has the DNA TGTGCCAGCCCCGCCCGCCTTAGCGGGGGCCGGGAGGAGACCCAGTACTTC. This translates into CASPARLSGGREETQYF.

V is TRBV2 and J is TRBJ2-7; no firm D call. Trimming pared 3 bases from V and 3 bases from J, leaving 15 bases between. The V gene's germline CDR1 is SNHLY and CDR2 FYNNEI. The CDR3 is made up of 15 amino acids. The CDR3 DNA follows: TGTGCCAGCAGTGATCCGAGGCTTAACGACTACGAGCAGTACTTC. It encodes CASSDPRLNDYEQYF.

The J gene is TRBJ2-7, the V gene TRBV27; 7 bases line up with TRBD2. CDR3 length: 14 residues. In germline, CDR1 is MNHEY, CDR2 SMNVEV (reference sequence). Trimming at V came to 4 bases and at J to 2 bases, leaving 5 bases not matched to a gene. CDR3 loop: CASSSVGLAYEQYF. Here the CDR3 DNA reads TGTGCCAGCAGTTCAGTAGGACTAGCCTACGAGCAGTACTTC.